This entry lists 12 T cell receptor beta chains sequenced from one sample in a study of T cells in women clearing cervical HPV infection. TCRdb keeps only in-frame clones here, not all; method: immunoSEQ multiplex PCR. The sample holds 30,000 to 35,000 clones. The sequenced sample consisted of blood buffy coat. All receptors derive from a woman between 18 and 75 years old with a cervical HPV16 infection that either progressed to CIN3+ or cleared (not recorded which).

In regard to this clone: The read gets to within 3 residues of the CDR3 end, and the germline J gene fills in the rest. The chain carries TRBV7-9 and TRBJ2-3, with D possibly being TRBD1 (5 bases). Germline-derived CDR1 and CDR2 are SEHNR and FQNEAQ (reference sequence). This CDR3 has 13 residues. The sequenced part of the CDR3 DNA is TGTGCCAGCATTGGGCAGGGCCTAGAGACG. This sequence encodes CASIGQGLET. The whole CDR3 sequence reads CASIGQGLETQYF.

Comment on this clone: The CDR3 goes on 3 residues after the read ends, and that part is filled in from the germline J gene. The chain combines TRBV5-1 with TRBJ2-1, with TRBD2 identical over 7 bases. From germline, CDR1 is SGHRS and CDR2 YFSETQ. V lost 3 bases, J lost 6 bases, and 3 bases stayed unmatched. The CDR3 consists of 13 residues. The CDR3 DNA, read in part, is TGCGCCAGCAGCTACGGGACTACCAATGAG. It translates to CASSYGTTNE. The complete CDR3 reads CASSYGTTNEQFF.

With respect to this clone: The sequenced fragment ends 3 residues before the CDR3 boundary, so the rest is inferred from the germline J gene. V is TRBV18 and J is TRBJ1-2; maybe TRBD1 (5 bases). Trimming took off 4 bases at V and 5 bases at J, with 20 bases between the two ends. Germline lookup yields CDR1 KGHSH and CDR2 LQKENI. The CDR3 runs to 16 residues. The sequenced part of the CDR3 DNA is TGTGCCAGCTCACAGACCCAGGGAGCCCCCTCATATGGC. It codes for CASSQTQGAPSYG. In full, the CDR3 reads CASSQTQGAPSYGYTF.

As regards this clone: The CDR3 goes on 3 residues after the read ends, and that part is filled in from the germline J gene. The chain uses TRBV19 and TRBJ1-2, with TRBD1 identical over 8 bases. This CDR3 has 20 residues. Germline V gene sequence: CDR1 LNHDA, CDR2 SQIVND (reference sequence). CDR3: CASSIQSRDRLSPSYNDYTF. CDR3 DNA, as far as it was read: TGTGCCAGTAGTATACAGTCCCGGGACAGGCTTTCCCCCTCCTACAATGAC.

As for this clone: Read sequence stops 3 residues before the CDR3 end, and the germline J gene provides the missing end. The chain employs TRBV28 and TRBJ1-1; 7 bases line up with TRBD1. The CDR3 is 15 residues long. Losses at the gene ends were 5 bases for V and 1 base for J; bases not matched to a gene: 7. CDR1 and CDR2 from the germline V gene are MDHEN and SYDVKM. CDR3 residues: CASSRRGLKNTEAFF. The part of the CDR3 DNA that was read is TGTGCCAGCAGTCGTAGGGGGCTGAAGAACACTGAA.

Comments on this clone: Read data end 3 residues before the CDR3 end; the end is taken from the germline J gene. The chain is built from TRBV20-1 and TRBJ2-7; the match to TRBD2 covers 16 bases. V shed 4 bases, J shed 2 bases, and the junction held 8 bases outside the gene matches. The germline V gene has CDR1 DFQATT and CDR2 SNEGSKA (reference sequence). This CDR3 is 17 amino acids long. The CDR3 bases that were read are TGCAGTGCTATGGGGGGGACTAGCGGGAGGGCCCCCTACGAG. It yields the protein CSAMGGTSGRAPYE. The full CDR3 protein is CSAMGGTSGRAPYEQYF.

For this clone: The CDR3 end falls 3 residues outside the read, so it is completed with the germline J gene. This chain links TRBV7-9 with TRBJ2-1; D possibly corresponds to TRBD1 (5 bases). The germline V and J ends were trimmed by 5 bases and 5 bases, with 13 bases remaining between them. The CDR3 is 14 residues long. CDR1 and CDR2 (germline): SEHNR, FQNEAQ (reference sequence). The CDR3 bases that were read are TGTGCCAGCAGCCAAGGGCAGGGCGACAATGAG. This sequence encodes CASSQGQGDNE. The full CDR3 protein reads CASSQGQGDNEQFF.

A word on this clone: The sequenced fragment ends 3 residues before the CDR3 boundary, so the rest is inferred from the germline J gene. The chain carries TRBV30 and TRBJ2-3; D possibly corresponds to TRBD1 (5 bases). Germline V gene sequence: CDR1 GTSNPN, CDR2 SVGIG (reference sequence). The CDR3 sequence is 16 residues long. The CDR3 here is CAWSVYQDTGNQPQYF. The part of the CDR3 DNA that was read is TGTGCCTGGAGTGTCTACCAGGACACGGGCAATCAGCCG.

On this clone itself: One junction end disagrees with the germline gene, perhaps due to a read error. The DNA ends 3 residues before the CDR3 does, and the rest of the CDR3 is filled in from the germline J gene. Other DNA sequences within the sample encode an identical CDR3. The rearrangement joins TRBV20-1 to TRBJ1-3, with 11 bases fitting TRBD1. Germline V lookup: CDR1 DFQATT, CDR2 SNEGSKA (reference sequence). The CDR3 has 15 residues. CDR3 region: CSARDRGSSGNTIYF. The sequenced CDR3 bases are TGCAGTGCTCGGGACAGGGGGAGCTCTGGAAACACA.

The CDR3 here is CASSSQQGKIGELFF. Incomplete CDR3 DNA: TGTGCCAGCAGCTCCCAGCAGGGAAAGATCGGGGAG. The chain couples TRBV7-6 to TRBJ2-2, with a tentative D call TRBD1 (5 bases). Read sequence stops 3 residues before the CDR3 end, and the germline J gene provides the missing end. V was trimmed by 4 bases and J by 7 bases, leaving 16 bases between them. In germline, CDR1 is SGHVS, CDR2 FNYEAQ. This CDR3 is built from 15 residues.

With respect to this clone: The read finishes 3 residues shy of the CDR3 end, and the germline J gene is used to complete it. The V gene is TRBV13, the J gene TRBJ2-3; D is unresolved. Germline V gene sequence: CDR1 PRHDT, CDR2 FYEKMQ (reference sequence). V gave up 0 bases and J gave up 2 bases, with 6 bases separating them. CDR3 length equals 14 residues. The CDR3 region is CASSLGGYTDTQYF. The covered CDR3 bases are TGTGCCAGCAGCTTAGGCGGTTACACAGATACG.

The DNA read from the CDR3 is TGCGCCAGCAGCGAAACTACCAATACG. It translates to CASSETTNT. The CDR3 reads in full as CASSETTNTQYF. The gene calls are TRBV5-1 and TRBJ2-3; no reliable D call. Read coverage stops 3 residues before the CDR3 terminus; the germline J gene supplies the remainder. The CDR3 has 12 amino acids. Germline V lookup: CDR1 SGHRS, CDR2 YFSETQ. Trimming cost V 4 bases and J 7 bases, with 10 bases left between them.